What follows is one T cell receptor beta chain and its context. Its specificity is unknown. Lacking the conserved final phenylalanine or tryptophan, this CDR3 likely reflects a read error. Because the CDR3's place on the DNA is in doubt, the DNA is left out and the CDR3 is given as listed by TCRdb. This sample is drawn from a study of T cell responses to AZD1222 COVID-19 vaccine. Whole-study results and caveats: Most donors were white British, females outnumbered males, and clonal diversity was possibly underestimated.

Germline loops: CDR1 MNHNS, CDR2 SASEGT. Termini included, the CDR3 measures 13 amino acids. Assay used: immunoSEQ multiplex PCR; TCRdb lists only in-frame clones, some missing. The sample shows 180,000 or so clones, 88% of them seen only once. This sequence originates from an adult who received the AZD1222 COVID-19 vaccine. The specimen comprised peripheral blood, sampled 28 days after the second AZD1222 dose. This chain uses TRBV6-1 with TRBJ2-7; TRBD2 is the table's D call, not checked against the DNA. This chain's CDR3 is CASSEGYPKEGCL.